The 13 T cell receptor beta chains below come from one sample, sequenced in a study of cytomegalovirus exposure and HLA in healthy donors. Primers for the PCR totalled 60 Vbeta and 13 Jbeta. Repertoires were generated with immunoSEQ multiplex PCR, while TCRdb's copy carries only in-frame clones and drops some. The table lists 95,000 to 150,000 clones, about 60% of them singletons. Sequences were obtained from PBMCs. The receptors were gathered from a man between 35 and 55 years old in good health and CMV-seropositive.

The rearrangement links TRBV29-1 to TRBJ1-2; a weak D match, TRBD1 (5 bases). The CDR3 extends over 11 amino acids. V dropped 7 bases and J dropped 2 bases, with 8 bases sitting between them. The germline V gene has CDR1 SQVTM and CDR2 ANQGSEA. CDR3 DNA sequence: TGCAGCGGTGGGGCCAACTATGGCTACACCTTC. Encoded protein: CSGGANYGYTF.

J is TRBJ1-6 and V is TRBV28; a weak D match, TRBD1 (6 bases). Germline V gives CDR1 MDHEN, CDR2 SYDVKM. Trimming stripped 8 bases from V and 6 bases from J, with 14 bases between. The CDR3 is 14 amino acids. In nucleotides, the CDR3 is TGTGCCAGCCGTTCCAGAGGGGGTAATTCACCCCTCCACTTT. It is translated as CASRSRGGNSPLHF.

This clone was detected ten times or more. The V gene is TRBV5-1, the J gene TRBJ2-6, with 10 bases that match TRBD2. The junction had 9 bases not matched to a gene; V was cut back by 0 bases and J by 0 bases. Germline assignment: CDR1 SGHRS and CDR2 YFSETQ. This CDR3 contains 20 residues. CDR3 sequence (DNA): TGCGCCAGCAGCTTGGAAGGGTTACTAGCGGGAATCTCTGGGGCCAACGTCCTGACTTTC. Its protein is CASSLEGLLAGISGANVLTF.

This sequence joins TRBV7-2 and TRBJ1-4; 8 nucleotides line up with TRBD1. V shed 5 bases and J 5 bases; nucleotides not matched to a gene: 4. Germline V gene lookup returns CDR1 SGHTA and CDR2 FQGNSA. This CDR3 has 14 amino acids. The CDR3 DNA sequence: TGTGCCAGCAGCCTACGACAGGGGAATGAAAAACTGTTTTTT. Residues: CASSLRQGNEKLFF.

The chain links TRBV21-1 to TRBJ2-6; the table calls TRBD1, which could not be checked here. TRBV21-1 is noted as a pseudogene. The CDR3 length is 17 residues. Written as DNA, the CDR3 is TGTGCCAGCAGCAAAGGGACAGACTTACCTGGGGCCAACGTCCTGACTTTC. Its translation is CASSKGTDLPGANVLTF.

This chain joins TRBV5-6 and TRBJ2-5; 9 bases match TRBD2. The J segment lost 4 bases and the V segment lost 4 bases, leaving 8 bases of the junction unmatched. This CDR3 has 15 amino acids. In germline, CDR1 is SGHDT, CDR2 YYEEEE. CDR3 residues: CASSQQRGAGETQYF. The CDR3 nucleotides read TGTGCCAGCAGCCAGCAGCGGGGGGCCGGAGAGACCCAGTACTTC.

A note on this clone: An end of the junction does not agree with germline; a read error may underlie this. DNA for the CDR3: TGTGCTAGCAGCGCCGTCGGGGATACGCAGTATTTT. This gives the protein CASSAVGDTQYF. The chain links TRBV7-7 to TRBJ2-3; D gene ambiguous. The CDR3 sequence is 12 residues long. Per germline, CDR1 SSHAT and CDR2 FNYEAQ (reference sequence).

This clone was seen more than once but under ten times. The chain couples TRBV6-5 to TRBJ2-1; 7 nucleotides match TRBD2. The J segment lost 9 bases and the V segment lost 5 bases, leaving 7 bases of the junction unmatched. The CDR3 runs 13 residues. CDR1 is MNHEY, CDR2 SVGAGI, per germline. Here the CDR3 reads CASSPNPGGEQFF. The CDR3, as DNA: TGTGCCAGCAGTCCCAACCCGGGAGGTGAGCAGTTCTTC.

This sequence joins TRBV5-5 and TRBJ1-2; TRBD1 matches 9 bases. V lost 0 bases to trimming and J lost 6 bases; unmatched junction nucleotides: 3. Germline V gene sequence: CDR1 SGHKS, CDR2 YYEKEE (reference sequence). This CDR3 is 14 amino acids long. CDR3 coding DNA: TGTGCCAGCAGCTTGGTACAGGGGGCGGATGGCTACACCTTC. Its translation is CASSLVQGADGYTF.

This sequence joins TRBV5-1 and TRBJ1-6; no definite D call. In germline, CDR1 is SGHRS, CDR2 YFSETQ. The CDR3 contains 14 residues. V was shortened by 2 bases and J by 0 bases, with 3 bases between the two germline ends. CDR3 nucleotide sequence: TGCGCCAGCAGCTTTAGCTCCTATAATTCACCCCTCCACTTT. It is translated as CASSFSSYNSPLHF.

CDR3 loop: CASTQWGGLDTGELFF. CDR3 coding DNA: TGTGCCAGCACCCAGTGGGGGGGGCTGGACACCGGGGAGCTGTTTTTT. This rearrangement joins TRBV7-9 to TRBJ2-2; a weak D match, TRBD2 (7 bases). This CDR3 comprises 16 residues. The germline gives CDR1 SEHNR, CDR2 FQNEAQ (reference sequence). The V end was cut by 7 bases, the J end by 3 bases, with 18 bases between. The full variable domain, completed using reference TRBV7-9 and TRBJ2-2, is DTGVSQNPRHKITKRGQNVTFRCDPISEHNRLYWYRQTLGQGPEFLTYFQNEAQLEKSRLLSDRFSAERPKGSFSTLEIQRTEQGDSAMYLCASTQWGGLDTGELFFGEGSRLTVL.

This chain connects TRBV2 to TRBJ2-5; 7 bases are a match to TRBD1. Germline loops: CDR1 SNHLY, CDR2 FYNNEI. The ends lost 2 bases at V and 4 bases at J; junction bases unmatched: 4. This CDR3 is 14 amino acids long. CDR3 residues: CASSERGRGETQYF. In nucleotides, the CDR3 is TGTGCCAGCAGTGAAAGGGGGCGCGGAGAGACCCAGTACTTC.

This chain uses TRBV6-5 with TRBJ2-3; D call uncertain. This CDR3 has 11 amino acids. Trimming pared 4 bases from V and 8 bases from J, leaving 7 bases between. Germline CDR1 is MNHEY and CDR2 is SVGAGI. CDR3 DNA sequence: TGTGCCAGCAGTTTTAGAGGTACGCAGTATTTT. It encodes CASSFRGTQYF.